The 26 T cell receptor beta chains below were found in one sample sequenced in a study of T cell clonality in common variable immunodeficiency. This table comes from immunoSEQ multiplex PCR, and its TCRdb copy is limited to in-frame clones, with some not included. The sample shows 55,000 or so clones, none of them appearing just once. The sequenced sample consisted of peripheral blood mononuclear cells. All receptors come from a person between 18 and 75 years old in good health.

Worth noting for this clone: The read terminates 3 residues before the CDR3 end, so the remaining end is supplied by the germline J gene. This chain joins TRBV7-2 and TRBJ1-1; 8 nucleotides agree with TRBD1. The CDR3 extends over 15 amino acids. Germline lookup yields CDR1 SGHTA and CDR2 FQGNSA. The J segment lost 5 bases and the V segment lost 4 bases, leaving 9 bases of the junction unmatched. CDR3 sequence reads: CASSSSRGRGTEAFF. The DNA read from the CDR3 is TGTGCCAGCAGCTCTTCCAGGGGGCGAGGGACTGAA.

This clone was observed at least ten times. Read sequence stops 3 residues before the CDR3 end, and the germline J gene provides the missing end. Other nucleotide sequences from this sample produce the same CDR3. V is TRBV20-1 and J is TRBJ1-1; possible D gene TRBD1, 6 bases. Germline V gives CDR1 DFQATT, CDR2 SNEGSKA (reference sequence). CDR3 size: 14 residues. V lost 3 bases to trimming and J lost 3 bases, with 14 bases between them. This CDR3 is CSARSGGRDTEAFF. CDR3 bases read: TGCAGTGCTAGGTCGGGGGGCAGAGACACTGAA.

This clone was seen repeatedly, ten times or more. This CDR3 reads CSARRSTNEKLFF. The covered CDR3 bases are TGCAGTGCTAGACGGTCAACTAATGAAAAG. The rearrangement joins TRBV20-1 to TRBJ2-2; no firm D call. The read comes to an end 3 residues before the CDR3 does, leaving the germline J gene to fill in the end. CDR1 is DFQATT and CDR2 is SNEGSKA in the germline V gene (reference sequence). The CDR3 is 13 amino acids.

Many counts were recorded for this clone. The CDR3 goes on 3 residues after the read ends, and that part is filled in from the germline J gene. The gene calls are TRBV3-1 (or the pseudogene TRBV3-2) and TRBJ1-5; D ambiguous. Germline V gene sequence: CDR1 LGHDT, CDR2 YNNKEL (reference sequence). V shed 0 bases and J shed 4 bases, with 10 bases lying between them. The CDR3 totals 15 residues. The CDR3 bases that were read are TGTGCCAGCAGCCAAGATCAGAGAACAAATCAGCCC. Protein product: CASSQDQRTNQP. The CDR3, in full, reads CASSQDQRTNQPQHF.

At least ten counts were recorded for this clone. The missing CDR3 end, 3 residues past where the read stops, is filled in from the germline J gene. The rearrangement uses TRBV6-4 and TRBJ1-2; D unresolved. From germline, CDR1 is MRHNA and CDR2 SNTAGT. The CDR3 consists of 15 residues. CDR3 DNA (partial): TGTGCCAGCAGTGACTCCGCAGGCTCCTACAATGAC. This gives the protein CASSDSAGSYND. The whole CDR3 protein is CASSDSAGSYNDYTF.

This clone was observed a handful of times. The read comes to an end 3 residues before the CDR3 does, leaving the germline J gene to fill in the end. V is TRBV2 and J is TRBJ2-3; 12 bases map to TRBD2. This CDR3 contains 16 residues. The V and J ends lost 0 bases and 6 bases, in that order; junction bases with no gene match: 4. CDR1 is SNHLY and CDR2 is FYNNEI in the germline V gene. CDR3: CASSEAVTSGRDTQYF. Incomplete CDR3 DNA: TGTGCCAGCAGTGAAGCAGTTACTAGCGGGAGGGATACG.

There are many counts of this clone. The read ends 3 residues early relative to the CDR3; the germline J gene fills the gap. The chain recombines TRBV12-3 or TRBV12-4 with TRBJ2-1; a weak D match, TRBD2 (7 bases). V was pared by 3 bases and J by 9 bases, with 12 bases between. The CDR3 is 13 amino acids. CDR3 bases read: TGTGCCAGCAGTTTGGGGGGGGCGGTTGAG. It encodes CASSLGGAVE. The whole CDR3 sequence is CASSLGGAVEQFF.

At least ten counts were recorded for this clone. The read gets to within 3 residues of the CDR3 end, and the germline J gene fills in the rest. The J gene is TRBJ2-2, the V gene TRBV7-3; the match to TRBD2 covers 12 bases. Losses at the gene ends were 5 bases for V and 2 bases for J; bases not matched to a gene: 9. Germline lookup yields CDR1 SGHTA and CDR2 FQGTGA. This CDR3 has 18 residues. This CDR3 reads CASSPGTSGPINTGELFF. The covered CDR3 bases are TGTGCCAGCAGCCCAGGGACTAGCGGGCCGATCAACACCGGGGAG.

In regard to this clone: The CDR3 end falls 3 residues outside the read, so it is completed with the germline J gene. This chain connects TRBV30 to TRBJ2-4; 7 bases agree with TRBD1. Germline V gene lookup returns CDR1 GTSNPN and CDR2 SVGIG (reference sequence). This CDR3 is built from 12 residues. The CDR3 loop is CAWSTGEYGQYF. The DNA read from the CDR3 is TGTGCCTGGAGTACAGGGGAATATGGT.

This clone has at least ten counts. The read comes to an end 3 residues before the CDR3 does, leaving the germline J gene to fill in the end. The chain combines TRBV5-1 with TRBJ1-2; TRBD1 agrees at 9 bases. CDR1 is SGHRS, CDR2 YFSETQ, per germline. CDR3 length: 15 amino acids. Trimming at V came to 2 bases and at J to 2 bases, leaving 4 bases not matched to a gene. The sequenced part of the CDR3 DNA is TGCGCCAGCAGCTTCACCGGGACAGGGAACTATGGC. The encoded protein is CASSFTGTGNYG. The CDR3 in its entirety is CASSFTGTGNYGYTF. Based on the CDR3 plus reference TRBV5-1 and TRBJ1-2, the full variable domain is KAGVTQTPRYLIKTRGQQVTLSCSPISGHRSVSWYQQTPGQGLQFLFEYFSETQRNKGNFPGRFSGRQFSNSRSEMNVSTLELGDSALYLCASSFTGTGNYGYTFGSGTRLTVV.

This clone was seen repeatedly, ten times or more. The read stops 3 residues short of the end of the CDR3; the missing end is completed from the germline J gene. The V gene is TRBV20-1, the J gene TRBJ1-2; 8 bases are a match to TRBD1. The CDR3 covers 14 residues. CDR1 DFQATT and CDR2 SNEGSKA come from the germline V gene (reference sequence). With V trimmed by 7 bases and J by 4 bases, 11 bases remained unmatched. Here the CDR3 reads CSVPQGDQGYGYTF. The CDR3 bases that were read are TGCAGTGTCCCACAGGGGGATCAGGGCTATGGC.

This clone was counted at least ten times. The CDR3 is cut off 3 residues early in the read; its end comes from the germline J gene. The chain combines TRBV18 with TRBJ1-2; D may be TRBD1 (6 bases). Germline V gives CDR1 KGHSH, CDR2 LQKENI. V lost 6 bases and J 1 base, leaving 15 bases between the germline ends. There are 15 residues in the CDR3. The CDR3 sequence: CASSPGQLNNYGYTF. CDR3 bases read: TGTGCCAGCTCGCCTGGACAGTTAAATAACTATGGC.

This clone came up many times. The read terminates 3 residues ahead of where the CDR3 ends, so the germline J gene completes it. J is TRBJ1-2 and V is TRBV29-1, with D tentatively TRBD1 (5 bases). This CDR3 region has 12 residues. CDR1 is SQVTM and CDR2 is ANQGSEA in the germline V gene. The V and J ends lost 1 base and 6 bases respectively, with 9 bases between them. The sequenced CDR3 bases are TGCAGCGTTGAAGGACAGCAAGATGGC. This translates into CSVEGQQDG. The CDR3 in its entirety is CSVEGQQDGYTF.

This clone was counted at least ten times. The junction does not match germline at one end; this may be a read error. The sequence runs out 3 residues before the end of the CDR3; the remainder is reconstructed from the germline J gene. This rearrangement joins TRBV4-2 to TRBJ2-2; the match to TRBD1 covers 10 bases. Germline-derived CDR1 and CDR2 are LGHNA and YNFKEQ. This CDR3 spans 16 amino acids. CDR3 DNA (partial): TGCGCCAGCAGCCAAGAGATTGGGACAGGGGCCGGGGAG. Amino acid sequence: CASSQEIGTGAGE. The complete CDR3 reads CASSQEIGTGAGELFF.

This clone has a count of ten or more. The CDR3 end lies 3 residues beyond the end of the read and is filled in from the germline J gene. The chain links TRBV7-2 to TRBJ1-2; possibly TRBD1 for D (5 bases). Trimming shortened V by 5 bases and J by 6 bases, and 13 bases separated the two germline ends. CDR3 size: 13 residues. Germline CDR1 is SGHTA and CDR2 is FQGNSA. CDR3 residues: CASSRPGGNGYTF. The part of the CDR3 DNA that was read is TGTGCCAGCAGCCGGCCGGGGGGAAATGGC.

Note on this clone: Read sequence stops 3 residues before the CDR3 end, and the germline J gene provides the missing end. The chain has TRBV11-1 and TRBJ2-7, with TRBD2 as a possible D gene (6 bases). The CDR3 totals 15 residues. Trimming left V 2 bases short and J 5 bases short, with 16 bases between. Germline CDR1 and CDR2: SGHAT and FQDESV (reference sequence). The CDR3 bases that were read are TGTGCCAGCAGCTTACCCAGGCGGGGTGTCCACGAG. This gives the protein CASSLPRRGVHE. The complete CDR3 protein is CASSLPRRGVHEQYF.

This clone was seen only a few times. The read terminates 3 residues ahead of where the CDR3 ends, so the germline J gene completes it. This rearrangement joins TRBV7-9 to TRBJ2-1, with 11 bases that match TRBD2. Germline V gene lookup returns CDR1 SEHNR and CDR2 FQNEAQ (reference sequence). The CDR3 covers 15 residues. The trim removed 4 bases at V and 9 bases at J, leaving 8 bases unmatched. CDR3 amino acids: CASSWLAGGSGEQFF. The sequenced part of the CDR3 DNA is TGTGCCAGCAGCTGGCTAGCGGGAGGTAGCGGTGAG.

This clone was counted many times. The read stops 3 residues short of the end of the CDR3; the missing end is completed from the germline J gene. The gene calls are TRBV5-1 and TRBJ1-1, with 8 nucleotides matching TRBD1. This CDR3 has 12 amino acids. From germline, CDR1 is SGHRS and CDR2 YFSETQ. CDR3 sequence reads: CASSHDRGNAFF. The part of the CDR3 DNA that was read is TGCGCCAGCAGCCACGACAGGGGTAAT.

The sample holds many counts of this clone. The read finishes 3 residues shy of the CDR3 end, and the germline J gene is used to complete it. V is TRBV14 and J is TRBJ1-1, with D tentatively TRBD1 (5 bases). Trimming took 0 bases from V and 6 from J, leaving 17 bases between them. Germline CDR1 is SGHDN and CDR2 is FVKESK. The CDR3 length is 16 residues. CDR3 region: CASSQDRAGYGAEAFF. Partial CDR3 DNA: TGTGCCAGCAGCCAAGATCGGGCAGGGTACGGAGCTGAA. Supplemented by reference TRBV14 and TRBJ1-1, the full variable domain reads EAGVTQFPSHSVIEKGQTVTLRCDPISGHDNLYWYRRVMGKEIKFLLHFVKESKQDESGMPNNRFLAERTGGTYSTLKVQPAELEDSGVYFCASSQDRAGYGAEAFFGQGTRLTVV.

This clone has at least ten counts. With the read ending 3 residues before the CDR3 end, the germline J gene is used to fill in that end. The V gene is TRBV6-2 or TRBV6-3, the J gene TRBJ1-1; possibly TRBD1 for D (5 bases). V was shortened by 7 bases and J by 4 bases, with 16 bases between the two germline ends. Germline-derived CDR1 and CDR2 are MNHEY and SVGEGT. This CDR3 has 14 residues. The CDR3 sequence: CASIRRIQGTEAFF. The DNA read from the CDR3 is TGTGCCAGCATTAGGAGAATTCAGGGCACTGAA.

This clone was counted at least ten times. Sequencing ends 3 residues short of the CDR3 end; the germline J gene provides the rest. The V call is TRBV20-1, the J call TRBJ1-2; possible D gene TRBD1, 6 bases. The CDR3 has 13 residues. V was pared by 6 bases and J by 5 bases, with 16 bases between. Germline V lookup: CDR1 DFQATT, CDR2 SNEGSKA (reference sequence). The CDR3: CSAGDTWKYGYTF. The DNA read from the CDR3 is TGCAGTGCCGGGGACACTTGGAAGTATGGC.

There are many counts of this clone. Sequencing ends 3 residues short of the CDR3 end; the germline J gene provides the rest. V gene TRBV6-4 combines with J gene TRBJ2-2, with 7 positions matching TRBD1. After removal of 5 bases from V and 2 bases from J, the junction contained 5 bases not matched to a gene. The CDR3 covers 15 residues. Germline V lookup: CDR1 MRHNA, CDR2 SNTAGT. This CDR3 is CASSKQGPNTGELFF. The sequenced CDR3 bases are TGTGCCAGCAGTAAACAGGGGCCAAACACCGGGGAG.

This clone has a count of ten or more. The read comes to an end 3 residues before the CDR3 does, leaving the germline J gene to fill in the end. The chain recombines TRBV2 with TRBJ2-5; a possible D gene is TRBD2 (7 bases). Germline V gene sequence: CDR1 SNHLY, CDR2 FYNNEI. Deletions cut 9 bases from V and 5 bases from J, with 16 bases between. This CDR3 is 13 amino acids long. The CDR3 sequence: CASARGARETQYF. CDR3 DNA, as far as it was read: TGTGCCAGTGCCCGGGGGGCGAGGGAGACC. The variable domain in full, completed from reference TRBV2 and TRBJ2-5, reads EPEVTQTPSHQVTQMGQEVILRCVPISNHLYFYWYRQILGQKVEFLVSFYNNEISEKSEIFDDQFSVERPDGSNFTLKIRSTKLEDSAMYFCASARGARETQYFGPGTRLLVL.

With respect to this clone: The CDR3 is cut off 3 residues early in the read; its end comes from the germline J gene. The rearrangement links TRBV20-1 to TRBJ2-3, with 14 bases lining up with TRBD2. The CDR3 is made up of 14 amino acids. Germline V gene data show CDR1 as DFQATT and CDR2 as SNEGSKA (reference sequence). The sequenced CDR3 bases are TGCAGTGCCTCGGGACTAGCGGGGGACGGGGCG. Protein product: CSASGLAGDGA. The entire CDR3 reads CSASGLAGDGAQYF.

This clone was picked up many times. The read ends 3 residues before the CDR3 terminus; that terminus is restored from the germline J gene. This chain uses TRBV5-4 with TRBJ2-1; possibly TRBD2 for D (6 bases). V gave up 4 bases and J gave up 4 bases, with 15 bases separating them. This CDR3 has 15 amino acids. Germline V gene data show CDR1 as SGHNT and CDR2 as YYREEE (reference sequence). CDR3 bases read: TGTGCCAGCAGCCCTGGGGGGATTCAATACAATGAG. It codes for CASSPGGIQYNE. The entire CDR3 is CASSPGGIQYNEQFF.

This clone has at least ten counts. The read halts 3 residues ahead of the CDR3 end, with the missing end drawn from the germline J gene. The V call is TRBV30, the J call TRBJ2-1, with 10 bases fitting TRBD1. The junction had 4 bases not matched to a gene; V was cut back by 6 bases and J by 5 bases. Germline CDR1 reads GTSNPN; CDR2 reads SVGIG (reference sequence). The CDR3 sequence is 13 residues long. CDR3 residues: CACDRGHNNEQFF. Partial CDR3 DNA: TGTGCCTGTGACAGGGGGCACAACAATGAG.